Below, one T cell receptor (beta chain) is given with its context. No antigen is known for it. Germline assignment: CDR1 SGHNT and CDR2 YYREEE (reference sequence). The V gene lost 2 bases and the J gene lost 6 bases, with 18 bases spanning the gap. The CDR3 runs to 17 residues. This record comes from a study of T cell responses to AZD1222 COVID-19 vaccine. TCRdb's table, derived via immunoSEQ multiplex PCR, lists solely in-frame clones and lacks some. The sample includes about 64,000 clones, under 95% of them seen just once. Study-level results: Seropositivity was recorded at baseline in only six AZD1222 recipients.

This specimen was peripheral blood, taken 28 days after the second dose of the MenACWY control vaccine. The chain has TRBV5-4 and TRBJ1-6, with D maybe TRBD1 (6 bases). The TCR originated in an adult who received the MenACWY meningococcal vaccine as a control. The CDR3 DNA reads TGTGCCAGCAGCTTTACCCAGGGGTGGAACCCTAATTCACCCCTCCACTTT. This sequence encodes CASSFTQGWNPNSPLHF. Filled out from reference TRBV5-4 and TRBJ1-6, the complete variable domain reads ETGVTQSPTHLIKTRGQQVTLRCSSQSGHNTVSWYQQALGQGPQFIFQYYREEENGRGNFPPRFSGLQFPNYSSELNVNALELDDSALYLCASSFTQGWNPNSPLHFGNGTRLTVT.